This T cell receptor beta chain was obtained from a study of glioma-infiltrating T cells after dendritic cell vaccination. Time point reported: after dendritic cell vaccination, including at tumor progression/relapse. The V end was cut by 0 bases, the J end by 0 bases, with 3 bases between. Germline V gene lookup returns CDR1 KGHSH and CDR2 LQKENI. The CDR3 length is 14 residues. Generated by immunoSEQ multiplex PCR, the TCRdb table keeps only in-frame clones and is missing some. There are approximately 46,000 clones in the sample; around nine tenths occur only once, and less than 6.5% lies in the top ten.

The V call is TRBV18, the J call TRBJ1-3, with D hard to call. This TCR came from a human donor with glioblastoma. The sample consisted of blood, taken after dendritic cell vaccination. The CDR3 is CASSPPFSGNTIYF. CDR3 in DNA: TGTGCCAGCTCACCACCCTTCTCTGGAAACACCATATATTTT.